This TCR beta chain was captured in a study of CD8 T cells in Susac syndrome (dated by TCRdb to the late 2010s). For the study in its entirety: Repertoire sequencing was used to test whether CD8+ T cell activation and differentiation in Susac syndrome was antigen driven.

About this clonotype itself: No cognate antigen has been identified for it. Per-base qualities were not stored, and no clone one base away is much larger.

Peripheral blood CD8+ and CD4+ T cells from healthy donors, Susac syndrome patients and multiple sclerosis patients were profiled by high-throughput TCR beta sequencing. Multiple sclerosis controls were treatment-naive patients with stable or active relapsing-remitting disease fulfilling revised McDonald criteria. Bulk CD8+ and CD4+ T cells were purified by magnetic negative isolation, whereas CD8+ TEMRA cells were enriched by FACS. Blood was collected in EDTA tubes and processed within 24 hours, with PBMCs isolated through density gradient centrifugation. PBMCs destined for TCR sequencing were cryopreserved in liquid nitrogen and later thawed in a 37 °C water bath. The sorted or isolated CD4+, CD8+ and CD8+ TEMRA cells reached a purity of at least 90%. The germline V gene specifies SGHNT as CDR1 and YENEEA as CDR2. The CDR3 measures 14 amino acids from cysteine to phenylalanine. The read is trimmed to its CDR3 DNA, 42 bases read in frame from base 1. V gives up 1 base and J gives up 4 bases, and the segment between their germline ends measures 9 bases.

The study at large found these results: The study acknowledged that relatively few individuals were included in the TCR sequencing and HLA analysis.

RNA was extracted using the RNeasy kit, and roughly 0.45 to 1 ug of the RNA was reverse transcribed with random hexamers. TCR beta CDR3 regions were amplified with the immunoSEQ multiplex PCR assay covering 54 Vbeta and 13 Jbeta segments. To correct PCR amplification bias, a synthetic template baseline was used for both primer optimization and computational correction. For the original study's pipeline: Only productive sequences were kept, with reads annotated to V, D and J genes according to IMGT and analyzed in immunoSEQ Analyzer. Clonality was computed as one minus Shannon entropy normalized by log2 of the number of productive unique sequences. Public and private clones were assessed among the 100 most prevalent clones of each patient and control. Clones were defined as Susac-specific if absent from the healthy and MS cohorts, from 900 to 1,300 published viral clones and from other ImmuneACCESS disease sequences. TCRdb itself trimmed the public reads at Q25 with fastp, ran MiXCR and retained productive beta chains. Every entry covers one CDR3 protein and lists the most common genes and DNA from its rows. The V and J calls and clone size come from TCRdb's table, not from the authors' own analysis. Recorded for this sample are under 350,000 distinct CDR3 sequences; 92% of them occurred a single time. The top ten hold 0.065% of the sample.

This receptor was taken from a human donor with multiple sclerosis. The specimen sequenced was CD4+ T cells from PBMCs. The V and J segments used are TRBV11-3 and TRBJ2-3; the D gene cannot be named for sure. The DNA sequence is TGTGCCAGCAGCTTAGGGGTCCGGTCAGATACGCAGTATTTT. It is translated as CASSLGVRSDTQYF. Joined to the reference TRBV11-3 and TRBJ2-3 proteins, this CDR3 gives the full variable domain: EAGVVQSPRYKIIEKKQPVAFWCNPISGHNTLYWYLQNLGQGPELLIRYENEEAVDDSQLPKDRFSAERLKGVDSTLKIQPAELGDSAVYLCASSLGVRSDTQYFGPGTRLTVL.